These 32 T cell receptor beta chains were all obtained from the same sample, sequenced in a study of beta chain features in type 1 diabetes. cDNA synthesis used the whole RNA isolate, giving expressed TCRB sequences. Sequencing used immunoSEQ multiplex PCR; TCRdb keeps in-frame clones, though not all of them. The sample has 600,000 to 650,000 clones; 15% to 17% are singletons. Sequencing was performed on naive CD4+ T cells from blood. The receptors here all came from a man in his late teens or twenties in good health.

This chain links TRBV7-9 with TRBJ2-7; D is ambiguous. The J call may not be correct, given that the DNA end is closer to TRBJ2-5. This CDR3 is built from 15 residues. CDR1 and CDR2 from the germline V gene are SEHNR and FQNEAQ (reference sequence). The CDR3 protein is CASGLDLQTQETQYF. The CDR3, as DNA: TGTGCCAGCGGATTGGACCTACAGACCCAAGAGACCCAGTACTTC.

This clone was observed a few times. The CDR3 protein is CASSPGTF. The CDR3 DNA reads as TGTGCCAGCTCACCAGGGACCTTC. The V gene is TRBV18, the J gene TRBJ1-2; D remains unclear. Deletions cut 2 bases from V and 14 bases from J, with 3 bases between. This CDR3 spans 8 amino acids. Germline V gene lookup returns CDR1 KGHSH and CDR2 LQKENI.

This chain joins TRBV2 and TRBJ2-1; 8 positions match TRBD2. The CDR3 length is 18 residues. J lost 4 bases, V lost 5 bases, and 16 bases had no gene match. Germline V gene sequence: CDR1 SNHLY, CDR2 FYNNEI. The CDR3 is CASSTGTRPGNTYNEQFF. The CDR3 nucleotides are TGTGCCAGCAGTACCGGGACTAGACCCGGCAACACATACAATGAGCAGTTCTTC.

On this clone: Sequence at one end of the junction differs from germline and may be a read error. This chain joins TRBV18 and TRBJ1-5; TRBD1 matches 8 bases. Germline values: CDR1 KGHSH, CDR2 LQKENI. CDR3 length: 18 residues. CDR3 protein: CASSPRQGRILSHQPQHF. In DNA form, the CDR3 reads TGTGCCAGCTCACCCCGACAGGGGAGGATCCTTAGCCATCAGCCCCAGCATTTT.

The rearrangement links TRBV25-1 to TRBJ1-2, with D hard to call. Germline CDR1 and CDR2: MGHDK and SYGVNS. This CDR3 is built from 12 residues. In nucleotides, the CDR3 is TGTGCGTCGCAGAGAGCTAACTATGGCTACACCTTC. Protein product: CASQRANYGYTF.

This chain joins TRBV9 and TRBJ1-2; tentatively, D is TRBD1 (6 bases). The CDR3 consists of 17 residues. Per germline, CDR1 SGDLS and CDR2 YYNGEE. V lost 4 bases, J lost 0 bases, and 19 bases lay in between. The CDR3 loop reads CASSSSGGGLANYGYTF. The CDR3 DNA follows: TGTGCCAGCAGCTCAAGCGGTGGGGGCCTAGCTAACTATGGCTACACCTTC.

The sample holds a few counts of this clone. This rearrangement joins TRBV9 to TRBJ1-5; 7 bases align to TRBD1. Per germline, CDR1 SGDLS and CDR2 YYNGEE. There are 14 residues in the CDR3. Losses at the gene ends were 4 bases for V and 4 bases for J; bases not matched to a gene: 5. DNA for the CDR3: TGTGCCAGCAGCAAGACAGGGCTAAATCAGCCCCAGCATTTT. Encoded protein: CASSKTGLNQPQHF.

The chain combines TRBV6-6 with TRBJ2-1; the D is unclear. This CDR3 is built from 12 residues. With 4 bases removed from V and 8 bases from J, the gap between germline ends came to 9 bases. The germline gives CDR1 MNHNY, CDR2 SVGAGI (reference sequence). The CDR3 here is CASSSHGDEQFF. The CDR3 coding sequence is TGTGCCAGCAGTTCTCACGGTGATGAGCAGTTCTTC.

The chain recombines TRBV6-5 with TRBJ2-7, with D uncertain. Trimming took off 0 bases at V and 5 bases at J, with 8 bases between the two ends. Germline CDR1 and CDR2: MNHEY and SVGAGI. The CDR3 has 13 residues. The DNA of the CDR3 is TGTGCCAGCAGTTACTCGGGTCGGAACGAGCAGTACTTC. Residues: CASSYSGRNEQYF.

The genes are TRBV10-3 and TRBJ2-1; TRBD2 aligns across 9 bases. The germline gives CDR1 ENHRY, CDR2 SYGVKD. Trimming took 5 bases from V and 3 from J; bases not matched to a gene: 5. The CDR3 sequence is 15 residues long. CDR3 in amino acids: CAISPAGGHYNEQFF. For the CDR3, the DNA is TGTGCCATCAGTCCAGCGGGAGGCCACTACAATGAGCAGTTCTTC.

This clone was counted between two and nine times. V usage is TRBV10-3 and J usage is TRBJ2-1, with D maybe TRBD1 (5 bases). CDR1 ENHRY and CDR2 SYGVKD come from the germline V gene. The CDR3 spans 18 residues. V was shortened by 0 bases and J by 7 bases, with 22 bases between the two germline ends. The CDR3, as DNA: TGTGCCATCAGTGAGTCCTATAGGGCAGACAGCCCTGGGAATGAGCAGTTCTTC. Encoded protein: CAISESYRADSPGNEQFF.

This rearrangement joins TRBV19 to TRBJ2-3; 7 bases align to TRBD1. The CDR3 length is 14 residues. J lost 4 bases, V lost 3 bases, and 4 bases had no gene match. Germline V gene data show CDR1 as LNHDA and CDR2 as SQIVND (reference sequence). The CDR3 sequence is CASSISQGADTQYF. The CDR3 bases are TGTGCCAGTAGTATTAGTCAGGGGGCAGATACGCAGTATTTT.

This clone showed up just a few times. The chain couples TRBV7-9 to TRBJ1-4; D is unclear. This CDR3 comprises 18 residues. With 3 bases removed from V and 3 bases from J, the gap between germline ends came to 20 bases. Germline CDR1 is SEHNR and CDR2 is FQNEAQ (reference sequence). The CDR3 DNA sequence: TGTGCCAGCAGCTTGGTGCACCAGAACTTGGCTGCTAATGAAAAACTGTTTTTT. It specifies CASSLVHQNLAANEKLFF.

This clone was found a few times. The V call is TRBV27, the J call TRBJ2-7; a possible D gene is TRBD1 (7 bases). V was shortened by 6 bases and J by 2 bases, with 17 bases between the two germline ends. CDR3 length: 15 amino acids. Germline values: CDR1 MNHEY, CDR2 SMNVEV (reference sequence). CDR3 sequence reads: CASSPRGRGAYEQYF. The CDR3 nucleotides read TGTGCCAGCAGCCCCCGCGGCAGGGGGGCCTACGAGCAGTACTTC.

Regarding this clone: Mismatch with germline at one junction end may stem from a read error. This chain connects TRBV4-1 to TRBJ1-2; D gene uncertain. Germline V gene lookup returns CDR1 MGHRA and CDR2 YSYEKL. This CDR3 region has 13 residues. The CDR3 loop reads CASSPGTAGGYTF. The CDR3 nucleotides are TGTGCCAGCAGCCCGGGCACAGCCGGCGGCTACACCTTC.

The chain couples TRBV28 to TRBJ2-7; D gene ambiguous. Deletions cut 3 bases from V and 10 bases from J, with 13 bases between. CDR1 is MDHEN, CDR2 SYDVKM, per germline. CDR3 length equals 12 residues. This CDR3 is CASSLTSSIQYF. The CDR3 nucleotides are TGTGCCAGCAGTTTGACCAGCTCAATCCAGTACTTC.

The table lists this clone with a few counts. The J gene is TRBJ2-7, the V gene TRBV28, with unresolved D. The CDR3 spans 14 residues. Trimming left V 4 bases short and J 2 bases short, with 12 bases between. Germline lookup yields CDR1 MDHEN and CDR2 SYDVKM. CDR3: CASSYGSRTYEQYF. The CDR3 DNA follows: TGTGCCAGCAGTTACGGTAGCCGAACCTACGAGCAGTACTTC.

This clone was picked up a small number of times. The chain combines TRBV29-1 with TRBJ1-4; unclear D gene. CDR1 and CDR2 from the germline V gene are SQVTM and ANQGSEA. This CDR3 has 13 amino acids. Trimming removed 4 bases from V and 8 bases from J, with 14 bases in between. CDR3 nucleotides: TGCAGCGTTGTTGTTAGGTCCGGGGAAAAACTGTTTTTT. Translated: CSVVVRSGEKLFF. Based on the CDR3 plus reference TRBV29-1 and TRBJ1-4, the full variable domain is SAVISQKPSRDICQRGTSLTIQCQVDSQVTMMFWYRQQPGQSLTLIATANQGSEATYESGFVIDKFPISRPNLTFSTLTVSNMSPEDSSIYLCSVVVRSGEKLFFGSGTQLSVL.

This clone turned up a few times. The J gene is TRBJ1-1, the V gene TRBV2; D gene uncertain. Germline CDR1 is SNHLY and CDR2 is FYNNEI. Between the trimmed V and J ends, which lost 5 bases and 1 base, there was a span of 8 bases. The CDR3 length is 13 residues. CDR3 amino acids: CASSKDQNTEAFF. CDR3 DNA sequence: TGTGCCAGCAGTAAGGACCAGAACACTGAAGCTTTCTTT.

To note about this clone: Other DNA sequences from this sample encode an identical CDR3 as well. This chain uses TRBV7-2 with TRBJ2-7; D unclear. CDR1 SGHTA and CDR2 FQGNSA come from the germline V gene. The CDR3 has 12 amino acids. Trimming cost V 0 bases and J 2 bases, with 2 bases left between them. DNA of the CDR3: TGTGCCAGCAGCTTAGCGACCTACGAGCAGTACTTC. Protein: CASSLATYEQYF.

This clone has just a few counts. V gene TRBV5-1 combines with J gene TRBJ2-7; 9 positions agree with TRBD1. The germline gives CDR1 SGHRS, CDR2 YFSETQ. This CDR3 is 14 amino acids long. The junction had 5 bases not matched to a gene; V was cut back by 4 bases and J by 3 bases. This CDR3 reads CASSMTGGNYEQYF. CDR3 DNA: TGCGCCAGCAGCATGACAGGGGGGAACTACGAGCAGTACTTC. The variable domain in full, completed from reference TRBV5-1 and TRBJ2-7, reads KAGVTQTPRYLIKTRGQQVTLSCSPISGHRSVSWYQQTPGQGLQFLFEYFSETQRNKGNFPGRFSGRQFSNSRSEMNVSTLELGDSALYLCASSMTGGNYEQYFGPGTRLTVT.

This clone was recorded a few times. The V gene is TRBV4-3, the J gene TRBJ1-6, with D uncertain. Germline V gene data show CDR1 as LGHNA and CDR2 as YSLEER. Trimming stripped 0 bases from V and 8 bases from J, with 14 bases between. The CDR3 loop spans 16 amino acids. This CDR3 is CASSQESSQTDSPLHF. The CDR3 DNA sequence: TGCGCCAGCAGCCAAGAAAGTAGTCAGACCGATTCACCCCTCCACTTT.

The chain uses TRBV6-5 and TRBJ1-6; D remains ambiguous. The germline CDR1 and CDR2 sequences are MNHEY and SVGAGI. CDR3 size: 16 residues. The V end lost 0 bases, the J end lost 7 bases, and 13 bases lay between the germline ends. As DNA, the CDR3 is TGTGCCAGCAGTTACTCCCGTCGGGCCTCCAATTCACCCCTCCACTTT. Its translation: CASSYSRRASNSPLHF.

The chain uses TRBV7-2 and TRBJ2-7, with D perhaps TRBD1 (6 bases). The CDR3 spans 13 residues. In germline, CDR1 is SGHTA, CDR2 FQGNSA. Trimming removed 5 bases at V and 6 bases at J, with 14 bases between. This CDR3 reads CASSRTDGGEQYF. The CDR3 DNA is TGTGCCAGCAGCCGGACAGATGGAGGCGAGCAGTACTTC. The full variable domain, with the rest looked up from reference TRBV7-2 and TRBJ2-7, is GAGVSQSPSNKVTEKGKDVELRCDPISGHTALYWYRQSLGQGLEFLIYFQGNSAPDKSGLPSDRFSAERTGGSVSTLTIQRTQQEDSAVYLCASSRTDGGEQYFGPGTRLTVT.

The chain uses TRBV2 and TRBJ2-2; unclear D gene. The V and J ends lost 8 bases and 0 bases respectively, with 7 bases between them. CDR3 length equals 13 residues. Germline V gene lookup returns CDR1 SNHLY and CDR2 FYNNEI. As DNA, the CDR3 is TGTGCCAGCGGTAGTCCGAACACCGGGGAGCTGTTTTTT. Translated, it gives CASGSPNTGELFF.

V and J are TRBV11-1 and TRBJ1-4; TRBD1 matches at 7 bases. The CDR3 loop spans 16 amino acids. Germline lookup yields CDR1 SGHAT and CDR2 FQDESV (reference sequence). Unmatched junction bases numbered 6, after V lost 5 bases and J lost 0 bases. The CDR3 region has the DNA TGTGCCAGCAGCGGTGAGCAGGGGGCAACTAATGAAAAACTGTTTTTT. Translated, it gives CASSGEQGATNEKLFF. The whole variable domain, remainder taken from reference TRBV11-1 and TRBJ1-4, is EAEVAQSPRYKITEKSQAVAFWCDPISGHATLYWYRQILGQGPELLVQFQDESVVDDSQLPKDRFSAERLKGVDSTLKIQPAELGDSAMYLCASSGEQGATNEKLFFGSGTQLSVL.

In its sample, this clone was seen a few times. J is TRBJ1-5 and V is TRBV5-1; D not certain. The CDR3 is made up of 11 amino acids. Trimming stripped 4 bases from V and 5 bases from J, with 4 bases between. From germline, CDR1 is SGHRS and CDR2 YFSETQ. The CDR3 DNA follows: TGCGCCAGCAGCCCGGATCAGCCCCAGCATTTT. As protein: CASSPDQPQHF. Based on the CDR3 plus reference TRBV5-1 and TRBJ1-5, the full variable domain is KAGVTQTPRYLIKTRGQQVTLSCSPISGHRSVSWYQQTPGQGLQFLFEYFSETQRNKGNFPGRFSGRQFSNSRSEMNVSTLELGDSALYLCASSPDQPQHFGDGTRLSIL.

This clone has a handful of counts. This CDR3 reads CASSGGTGTRPQHF. The CDR3 nucleotides read TGTGCCAGCAGCGGAGGGACGGGGACGCGGCCCCAGCATTTT. The J gene is TRBJ1-5, the V gene TRBV2, with a possible D match to TRBD1 (5 bases). The ends were cut back, 6 bases at V and 9 bases at J, with 18 bases in the middle. CDR1 SNHLY and CDR2 FYNNEI come from the germline V gene. The CDR3 runs to 14 residues. The full variable domain, with the rest looked up from reference TRBV2 and TRBJ1-5, is EPEVTQTPSHQVTQMGQEVILRCVPISNHLYFYWYRQILGQKVEFLVSFYNNEISEKSEIFDDQFSVERPDGSNFTLKIRSTKLEDSAMYFCASSGGTGTRPQHFGDGTRLSIL.

In this sample, this clone turned up a few times. The genes are TRBV30 and TRBJ2-3; TRBD2 matches at 12 bases. Germline loops: CDR1 GTSNPN, CDR2 SVGIG (reference sequence). Trimming cost V 0 bases and J 1 base; bases outside gene matches: 5. The CDR3 is 17 residues long. CDR3 sequence reads: CAWSVSRTSGGTDTQYF. CDR3 nucleotide sequence: TGTGCCTGGAGTGTGTCCCGGACTAGCGGGGGCACAGATACGCAGTATTTT.

The V gene is TRBV2, the J gene TRBJ1-6; the D is unclear. V was trimmed by 7 bases and J by 9 bases, leaving 13 bases between them. Germline CDR1 and CDR2: SNHLY and FYNNEI. This CDR3 comprises 13 residues. The CDR3 here is CASTGEGASPLHF. Here the CDR3 DNA reads TGTGCCAGCACTGGGGAGGGAGCTTCACCCCTCCACTTT.

This clone was counted a few times. The V call is TRBV28, the J call TRBJ1-2; no definite D call. CDR3 length: 12 residues. V was cut by 6 bases and J by 6 bases, with 11 bases left in between. Germline CDR1 is MDHEN and CDR2 is SYDVKM. The CDR3 DNA sequence: TGTGCCAGCAGAGGTCTCAACGATGGCTACACCTTC. As protein: CASRGLNDGYTF.

The chain recombines TRBV5-4 with TRBJ2-7, with D perhaps TRBD1 or TRBD2 (5 bases each). The CDR3 extends over 13 amino acids. CDR1 and CDR2 from the germline V gene are SGHNT and YYREEE (reference sequence). V was pared by 4 bases and J by 2 bases, with 10 bases between. CDR3 region: CASSPRGPYEQYF. CDR3 DNA sequence: TGTGCCAGCAGCCCCCGGGGACCCTACGAGCAGTACTTC.